This paragraph reports one TCR beta chain. Its antigen remains unidentified. The sample belongs to a study of memory CD4+ T cells and cytomegalovirus serostatus. General observations from the study: Repertoires predicted CMV serostatus with median bootstrapped AUC of 0.95.

Single viable CD3+CD4+CD8-CD45RO+ cells were sorted as the memory CD4+ T cells. Per the original methods: After removing out-of-frame reads, 2 million to 2.5 million distinct TCRbeta sequences remained. This table comes from immunoSEQ multiplex PCR, and its TCRdb copy is limited to in-frame clones, with some not included. Clone size and the V and J calls come from that table; the DNA yielded D and trimming. This table holds about 56,000 clones, about 80% found once. Germline CDR1 SGHDN, CDR2 FVKESK. This CDR3 region has 15 residues. With V trimmed by 4 bases and J by 4 bases, 8 bases remained unmatched.

The sample comprised memory CD4+ T cells from blood. The chain recombines TRBV14 with TRBJ1-2; 8 bases are shared with TRBD1. The clonotype originates from an adult in good health and CMV-seropositive. The CDR3: CASSLAGTGAYGYTF. The DNA of the CDR3 is TGTGCCAGCAGCCTAGCCGGGACAGGTGCCTATGGCTACACCTTC.